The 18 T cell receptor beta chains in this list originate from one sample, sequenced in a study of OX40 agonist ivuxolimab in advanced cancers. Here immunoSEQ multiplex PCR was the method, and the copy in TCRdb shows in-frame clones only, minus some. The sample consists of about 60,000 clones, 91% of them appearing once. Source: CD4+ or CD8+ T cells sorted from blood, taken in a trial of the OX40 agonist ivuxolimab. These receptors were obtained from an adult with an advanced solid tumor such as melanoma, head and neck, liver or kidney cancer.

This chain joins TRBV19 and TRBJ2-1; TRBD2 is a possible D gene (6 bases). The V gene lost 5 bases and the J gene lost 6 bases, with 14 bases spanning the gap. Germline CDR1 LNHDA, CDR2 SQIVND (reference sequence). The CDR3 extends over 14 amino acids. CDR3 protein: CASSSWGLTNEQFF. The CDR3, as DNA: TGTGCCAGTAGTTCCTGGGGACTTACCAATGAGCAGTTCTTC.

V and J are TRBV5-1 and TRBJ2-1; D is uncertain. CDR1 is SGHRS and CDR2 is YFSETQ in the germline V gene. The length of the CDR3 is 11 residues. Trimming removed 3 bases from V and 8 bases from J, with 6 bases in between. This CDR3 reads CASSSLYEQFF. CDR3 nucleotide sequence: TGCGCCAGCAGCTCATTGTATGAGCAGTTCTTC. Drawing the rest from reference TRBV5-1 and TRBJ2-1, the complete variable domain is KAGVTQTPRYLIKTRGQQVTLSCSPISGHRSVSWYQQTPGQGLQFLFEYFSETQRNKGNFPGRFSGRQFSNSRSEMNVSTLELGDSALYLCASSSLYEQFFGPGTRLTVL.

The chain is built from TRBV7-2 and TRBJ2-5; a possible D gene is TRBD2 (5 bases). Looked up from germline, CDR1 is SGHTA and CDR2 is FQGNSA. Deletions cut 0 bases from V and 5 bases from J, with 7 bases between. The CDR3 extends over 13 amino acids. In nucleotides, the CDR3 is TGTGCCAGCAGCTTAGCGGGAGTTGAGACCCAGTACTTC. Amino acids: CASSLAGVETQYF.

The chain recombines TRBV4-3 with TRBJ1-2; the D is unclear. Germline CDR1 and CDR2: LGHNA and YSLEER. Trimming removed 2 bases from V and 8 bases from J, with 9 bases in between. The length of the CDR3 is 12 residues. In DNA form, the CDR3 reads TGCGCCAGCAGCCAAAATGCAGGAGGCTACACCTTC. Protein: CASSQNAGGYTF.

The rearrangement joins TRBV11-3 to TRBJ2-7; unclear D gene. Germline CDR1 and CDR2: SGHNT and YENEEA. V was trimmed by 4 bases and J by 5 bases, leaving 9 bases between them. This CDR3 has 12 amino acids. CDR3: CASSSEGNEQYF. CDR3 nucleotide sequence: TGTGCCAGCAGCTCTGAAGGGAACGAGCAGTACTTC.

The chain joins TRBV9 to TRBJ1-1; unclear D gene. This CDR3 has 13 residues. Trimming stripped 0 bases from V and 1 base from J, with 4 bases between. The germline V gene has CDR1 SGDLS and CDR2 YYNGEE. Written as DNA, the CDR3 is TGTGCCAGCAGCGTAGGAAGGAACACTGAAGCTTTCTTT. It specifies CASSVGRNTEAFF.

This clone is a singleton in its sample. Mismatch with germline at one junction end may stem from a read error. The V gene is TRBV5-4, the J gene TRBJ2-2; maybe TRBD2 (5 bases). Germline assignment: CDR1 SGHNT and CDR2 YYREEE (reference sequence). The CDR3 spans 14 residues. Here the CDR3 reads CASSQDSGTGELFF. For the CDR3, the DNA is TGCGCCAGCAGCCAAGATTCGGGGACCGGGGAGCTGTTTTTT.

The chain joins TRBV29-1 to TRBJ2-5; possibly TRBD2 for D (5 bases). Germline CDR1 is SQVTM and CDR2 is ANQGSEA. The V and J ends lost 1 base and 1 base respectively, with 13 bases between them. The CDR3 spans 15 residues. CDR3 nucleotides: TGCAGCGTTGAAGTAAATCGGGGATCCCAAGAGACCCAGTACTTC. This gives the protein CSVEVNRGSQETQYF.

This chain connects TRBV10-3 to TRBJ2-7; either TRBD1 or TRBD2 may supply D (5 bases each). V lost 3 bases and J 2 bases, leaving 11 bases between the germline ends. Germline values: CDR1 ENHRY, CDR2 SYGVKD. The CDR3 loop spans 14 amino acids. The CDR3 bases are TGTGCCATCAGTGAAGGGACGCTTACCTACGAGCAGTACTTC. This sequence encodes CAISEGTLTYEQYF.

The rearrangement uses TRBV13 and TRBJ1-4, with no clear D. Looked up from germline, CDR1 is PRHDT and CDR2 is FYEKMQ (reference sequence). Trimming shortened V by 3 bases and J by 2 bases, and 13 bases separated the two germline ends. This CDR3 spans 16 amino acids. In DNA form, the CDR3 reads TGTGCCAGCAGCTTGGGCGACGGGTTTACTAATGAAAAACTGTTTTTT. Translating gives CASSLGDGFTNEKLFF.

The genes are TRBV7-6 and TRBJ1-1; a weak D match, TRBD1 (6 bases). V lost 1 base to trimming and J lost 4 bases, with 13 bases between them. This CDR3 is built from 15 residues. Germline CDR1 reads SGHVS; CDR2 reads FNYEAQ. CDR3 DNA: TGTGCCAGCAGCTTAGTAGGGGGTTTGGGCACTGAAGCTTTCTTT. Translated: CASSLVGGLGTEAFF.

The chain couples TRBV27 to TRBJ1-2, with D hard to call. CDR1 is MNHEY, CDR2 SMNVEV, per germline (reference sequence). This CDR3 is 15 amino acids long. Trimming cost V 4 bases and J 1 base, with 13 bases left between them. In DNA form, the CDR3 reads TGTGCCAGCAGTTCCCTAAGGGCGGGTAACTATGGCTACACCTTC. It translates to CASSSLRAGNYGYTF.

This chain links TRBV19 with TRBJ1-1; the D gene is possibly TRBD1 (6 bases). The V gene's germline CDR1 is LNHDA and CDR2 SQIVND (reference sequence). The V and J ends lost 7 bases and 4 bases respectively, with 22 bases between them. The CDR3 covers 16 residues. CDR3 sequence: CASTRRNGGPGTEAFF. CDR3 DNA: TGTGCCAGTACCCGACGGAACGGGGGGCCTGGCACTGAAGCTTTCTTT.

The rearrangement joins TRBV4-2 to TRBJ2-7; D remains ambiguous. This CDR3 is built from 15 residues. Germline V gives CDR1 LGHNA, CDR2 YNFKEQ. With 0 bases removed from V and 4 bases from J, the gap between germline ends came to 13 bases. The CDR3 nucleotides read TGTGCCAGCAGCCAAGATCTGTGGGCCGATTACGAGCAGTACTTC. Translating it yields CASSQDLWADYEQYF.

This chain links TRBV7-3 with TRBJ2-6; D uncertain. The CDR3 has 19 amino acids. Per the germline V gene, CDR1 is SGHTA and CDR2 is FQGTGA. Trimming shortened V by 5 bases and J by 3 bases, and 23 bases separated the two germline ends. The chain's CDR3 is CASSPLPLDSRVGANVLTF. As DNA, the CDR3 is TGTGCCAGCAGCCCCCTCCCTTTAGACTCGCGTGTTGGGGCCAACGTCCTGACTTTC.

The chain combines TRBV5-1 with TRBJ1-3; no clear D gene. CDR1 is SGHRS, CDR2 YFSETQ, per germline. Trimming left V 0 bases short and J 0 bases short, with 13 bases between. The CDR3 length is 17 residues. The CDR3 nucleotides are TGCGCCAGCAGCTTGGTCGCAAGTACCACCTCTGGAAACACCATATATTTT. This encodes CASSLVASTTSGNTIYF. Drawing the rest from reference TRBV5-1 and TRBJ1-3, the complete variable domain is KAGVTQTPRYLIKTRGQQVTLSCSPISGHRSVSWYQQTPGQGLQFLFEYFSETQRNKGNFPGRFSGRQFSNSRSEMNVSTLELGDSALYLCASSLVASTTSGNTIYFGEGSWLTVV.

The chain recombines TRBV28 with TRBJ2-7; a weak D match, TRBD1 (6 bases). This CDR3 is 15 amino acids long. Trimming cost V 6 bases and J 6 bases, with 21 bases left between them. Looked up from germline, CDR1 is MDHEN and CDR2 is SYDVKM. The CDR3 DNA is TGTGCCAGCAGCTTCGTCAGAAGGGGGATGGGCGAGCAGTACTTC. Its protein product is CASSFVRRGMGEQYF.

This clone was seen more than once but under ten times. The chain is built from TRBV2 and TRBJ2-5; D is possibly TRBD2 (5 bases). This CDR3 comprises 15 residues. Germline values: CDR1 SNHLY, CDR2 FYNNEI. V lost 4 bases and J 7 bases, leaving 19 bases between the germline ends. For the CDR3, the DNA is TGTGCCAGCAGTGCACTCGCGGTCCCAGGAGGGACCCAGTACTTC. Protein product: CASSALAVPGGTQYF.